These T cell receptor beta chains were read from a single sample in a study of PD-L1 blockade in urothelial cancer. Some clones are missing from TCRdb's copy, which holds only in-frame ones; the method was immunoSEQ multiplex PCR. The sample comprises roughly 120,000 clones, 80% to 90% of which are singletons, and more than 1.5% rests with the top ten. Here the sequenced sample was PBMCs, taken around atezolizumab (anti-PD-L1) treatment. The source is a man aged 60 to 75 with urothelial cancer. The CDR3 runs from the conserved cysteine through the conserved F or W. Each record gives: D gene, CDR3 length, clone size, J gene, V gene, CDR3 DNA, CDR3 protein. A D gene is named only where the DNA matches it firmly. Clone size is shown for a subset of rows, as once, few, many or a class of expanded clone.

.	16	.	TRBJ1-3	TRBV5-1	TGCGCCAGCAGCCCCCGGACTGACTTCTCTGGAAACACCATATATTTT	CASSPRTDFSGNTIYF
.	12	.	TRBJ2-5	TRBV29-1	TGCAGCGTTGTTACAGGGAAAGAGACCCAGTACTTC	CSVVTGKETQYF
.	17	.	TRBJ2-1	TRBV4-3	TGCGCCAGCAGCCAAGAACGAGCGGGTCTCCCTAACAATGAGCAGTTCTTC	CASSQERAGLPNNEQFF
.	13	once	TRBJ2-7	TRBV30	TGTGCCTGGAGTGTGGTCGCGGAGGGCGAGCAGTACTTC	CAWSVVAEGEQYF
TRBD2	14	.	TRBJ2-5	TRBV19	TGTGCCAGTAGTATTCGACTAGCGGAGGGGACCCAGTACTTC	CASSIRLAEGTQYF
.	15	once	TRBJ1-4	TRBV30	TGTGCCTGGAGTGTAGATCAAGCCTACAATGAAAAACTGTTTTTT	CAWSVDQAYNEKLFF
.	13	few	TRBJ1-2	TRBV19	TGTGCCAGTACCTCCACGGTGGAGTATGGCTACACCTTC	CASTSTVEYGYTF
.	14	.	TRBJ1-2	TRBV5-4	TGTGCCAGCAGCTTGGACACCTCGAACTATGGCTACACCTTC	CASSLDTSNYGYTF
TRBD1	12	.	TRBJ1-3	TRBV18	TGTGCCAGCTCCCCCCAGGGGGACACCATATATTTT	CASSPQGDTIYF
.	15	.	TRBJ2-2	TRBV30	TGTGCCTGGAGTGGTGTAGGCGTTCGGAGCAGGGAGCTGTTTTTT	CAWSGVGVRSRELFF
TRBD2	17	.	TRBJ2-2	TRBV5-1	TGCGCCAGCAGCTTGTCTCTAGCGGGGGGGATGACCGGGGAGCTGTTTTTT	CASSLSLAGGMTGELFF
TRBD1	13	.	TRBJ2-7	TRBV29-1	TGCAGCGTTGTACCACAGGGGAACTACGAGCAGTACTTC	CSVVPQGNYEQYF
TRBD1	15	.	TRBJ1-2	TRBV15	TGTGCCACCAGCAGAGAAGGAAACAGGGGTTATGGCTACACCTTC	CATSREGNRGYGYTF
.	13	.	TRBJ2-5	TRBV9	TGTGCCAGCAGCGCAGGTCCGGGGGAGACCCAGTACTTC	CASSAGPGETQYF
TRBD2	16	.	TRBJ2-2	TRBV11-2	TGTGCCAGCAGCTCCCCTACTAGCGGGAAGGTCGGGGAGCTGTTTTTT	CASSSPTSGKVGELFF
.	14	few	TRBJ1-4	TRBV19	TGTGCCAGTAGTTGGACAGCAACTAATGAAAAACTGTTTTTT	CASSWTATNEKLFF
TRBD1	16	.	TRBJ2-2	TRBV7-2	TGTGCCAGCAGCTTAGCGGGACAGGGGAACACCGGGGAGCTGTTTTTT	CASSLAGQGNTGELFF
TRBD1	14	.	TRBJ1-5	TRBV2	TGTGCCAGCAGTGCTAGACAGGGCGATCAGCCCCAGCATTTT	CASSARQGDQPQHF
TRBD2	15	.	TRBJ2-7	TRBV11-2	TGTGCCAGCAGCTTCGCTAGCGGGGGGGCCTACGAGCAGTACTTC	CASSFASGGAYEQYF
TRBD1	13	.	TRBJ1-1	TRBV30	TGTGCCTGGAGTGGACAGGGGAACACTGAAGCTTTCTTT	CAWSGQGNTEAFF
.	15	once	TRBJ2-5	TRBV5-1	TGCGCCAGCAGCTTGGGAGGGGACATACAAGAGACCCAGTACTTC	CASSLGGDIQETQYF
.	14	once	TRBJ1-5	TRBV6-6	TGTGCCAGCAGTAATGAACAGGGCAATCAGCCCCAGCATTTT	CASSNEQGNQPQHF
TRBD2	17	.	TRBJ2-1	TRBV5-4	TGTGCCAGCAGCTTAGGGTCATCAAGCGGGGGGGCAGATGAGCAGTTCTTC	CASSLGSSSGGADEQFF
.	15	.	TRBJ1-3	TRBV11-2	TGTGCCAGCAGCTTAGATAGCCTCTCTGGAAACACCATATATTTT	CASSLDSLSGNTIYF
TRBD2	16	.	TRBJ2-7	TRBV6-5	TGTGCCAGCAGTTACTCGGTGTTAGCGGGAGTCCACGAGCAGTACTTC	CASSYSVLAGVHEQYF
.	12	.	TRBJ1-5	TRBV6-1	TGTGCCAGCAGGACAGTCAATCAGCCCCAGCATTTT	CASRTVNQPQHF
.	14	once	TRBJ2-7	TRBV7-3	TGTGCCAGCAGCTTGAATAGACTCTCCTACGAGCAGTACTTC	CASSLNRLSYEQYF
.	17	.	TRBJ2-1	TRBV27	TGTGCCAGCAGTTTAAGGCGACAGATGAGCTCCTACAATGAGCAGTTCTTC	CASSLRRQMSSYNEQFF
TRBD2	13	.	TRBJ2-1	TRBV19	TGTGCCAGTAGTATTTATGGCGGGGGAGCAGGGTTCTTC	CASSIYGGGAGFF
TRBD1	13	.	TRBJ1-2	TRBV7-2	TGTGCCAGCAGCCCTTCACAGGGGGGGGGCTACACCTTC	CASSPSQGGGYTF
TRBD2	14	once	TRBJ2-1	TRBV28	TGTGCCAGCAGCCCGGGGACTAGCGGGATTAAGCAGTTCTTC	CASSPGTSGIKQFF
.	13	.	TRBJ1-1	TRBV27	TGTGCCAGCAGTTTAGGGAGGGGGACTGAAGCTTTCTTT	CASSLGRGTEAFF
TRBD2	15	.	TRBJ2-7	TRBV7-8	TGTGCCAGCAGCCCCCGACTAGCGGGGGGAAACGAGCAGTACTTC	CASSPRLAGGNEQYF
.	17	.	TRBJ1-5	TRBV5-6	TGTGCCAGCAGCCATTTAGGGGGGGGTGGGAGCAATCAGCCCCAGCATTTT	CASSHLGGGGSNQPQHF
TRBD1	15	.	TRBJ2-6	TRBV6-5	TGTGCCAGCAGTCCAACAGGGGCCGGGGCCAACGTCCTGACTTTC	CASSPTGAGANVLTF
.	15	.	TRBJ2-2	TRBV5-1	TGCGCCAGCAGCTTGGACCGGGAGTGGACCGGGGAGCTGTTTTTT	CASSLDREWTGELFF
.	12	.	TRBJ2-3	TRBV28	TGTGCCAGCAGTCCTTGGACTAATACGCAGTATTTT	CASSPWTNTQYF
.	14	.	TRBJ1-2	TRBV7-2	TGTGCCAGCTTCCCCGACTTTGCTAGTGGAGGCTACACCTTC	CASFPDFASGGYTF
TRBD2	17	.	TRBJ2-2	TRBV28	TGTGCCAGCAGTTTTACCCTAGCGGGGACTTGGGCCGGGGAGCTGTTTTTT	CASSFTLAGTWAGELFF
TRBD1	13	.	TRBJ2-7	TRBV7-2	TGTGCCAGCAGCCAGGGACAGGGGTCCGAGCAGTACTTC	CASSQGQGSEQYF
.	12	.	TRBJ2-1	TRBV10-3	TGTGCCATCAGTGATTTAGCGGATGAGCAGTTCTTC	CAISDLADEQFF
.	13	.	TRBJ1-2	TRBV12-5	TGTGCTAGTGGTTTGATCCCGGCGGAGGGCTACACCTTC	CASGLIPAEGYTF
.	17	.	TRBJ2-6	TRBV11-3	TGTGCCAGCACCCGGGCTGGAGGGGTGTTTGGGGCCAACGTCCTGACTTTC	CASTRAGGVFGANVLTF
.	12	.	TRBJ2-7	TRBV28	TGTGCCAGCAGCCCCCCGCCGGGCGAGCAGTACTTC	CASSPPPGEQYF
.	15	medium-sized	TRBJ2-7	TRBV5-1	TGCGCCAGCAGCTTGGGGCAGGGCCCTACCTACGAGCAGTACTTC	CASSLGQGPTYEQYF
.	14	.	TRBJ2-5	TRBV5-6	TGTGCCAGCAGTTCCCCGGGTGACCAGGAGACCCAGTACTTC	CASSSPGDQETQYF
TRBD2	22	.	TRBJ2-1	TRBV5-1	TGCGCCAGCAGCTTGGCCCACGCAGGGCGGACTAGCGGGAGGCCAACCGACAATGAGCAGTTCTTC	CASSLAHAGRTSGRPTDNEQFF
.	13	.	TRBJ2-1	TRBV11-2	TGTGCCAGCAGCGACCAAGGGGTCAATGAGCAGTTCTTC	CASSDQGVNEQFF
.	18	.	TRBJ2-6	TRBV5-1	TGCGCCAGCAGCCAAGAGGGATGGGATACCTCTGGGGCCAACGTCCTGACTTTC	CASSQEGWDTSGANVLTF
.	14	once	TRBJ1-5	TRBV29-1	TGCAGCGTTGAAGATGCAGGGGGCAATCAGCCCCAGCATTTT	CSVEDAGGNQPQHF
.	14	.	TRBJ2-7	TRBV2	TGTGCCAGCAAAGTGATGGACGGGGACTACGAGCAGTACTTC	CASKVMDGDYEQYF
.	14	once	TRBJ2-5	TRBV7-2	TGTGCCAGCAGCTTATGGGGCGACCAAGAGACCCAGTACTTC	CASSLWGDQETQYF
.	14	.	TRBJ2-2	TRBV5-1	TGCGCCAGCACAAGCGGAACCAACACCGGGGAGCTGTTTTTT	CASTSGTNTGELFF